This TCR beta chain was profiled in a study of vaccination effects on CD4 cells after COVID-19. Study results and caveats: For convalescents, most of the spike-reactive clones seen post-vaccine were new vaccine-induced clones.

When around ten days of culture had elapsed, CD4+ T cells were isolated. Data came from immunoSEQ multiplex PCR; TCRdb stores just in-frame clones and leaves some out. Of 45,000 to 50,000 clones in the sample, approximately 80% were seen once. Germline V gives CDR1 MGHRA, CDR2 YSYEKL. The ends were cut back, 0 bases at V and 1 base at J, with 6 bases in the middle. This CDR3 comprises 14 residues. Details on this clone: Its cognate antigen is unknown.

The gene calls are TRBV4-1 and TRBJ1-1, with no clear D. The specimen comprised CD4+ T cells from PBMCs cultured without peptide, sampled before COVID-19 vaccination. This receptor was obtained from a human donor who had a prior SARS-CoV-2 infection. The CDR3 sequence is CASSQDPGNTEAFF. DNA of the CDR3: TGCGCCAGCAGCCAAGATCCTGGGAACACTGAAGCTTTCTTT.